This record concerns one T cell receptor beta chain sequence. Its cognate antigen is unknown. The data were produced by immunoSEQ multiplex PCR, yet TCRdb's version contains in-frame clones alone and is incomplete. The sample shows about 4,500 clones, 60% to 70% of them seen only once. The entry originates in a study of lymphopenia after photon versus proton radiotherapy. Study-level findings and limits: In patients who died, overall survival fell as post-nadir TCR diversity dropped more. After lymphocyte nadir, photon-treated repertoires showed oligoclonal expansion, especially CD8+ Temra.

The CDR3 covers 13 residues. V dropped 3 bases and J dropped 9; count of bases not matched to a gene: 5. CDR1 SGHNT and CDR2 YENEEA come from the germline V gene. Sequencing was performed on peripheral blood, taken from a patient treated with proton-based radiotherapy. The TCR was taken from a man aged 80 or over with esophageal cancer. The V call is TRBV11-3, the J call TRBJ2-1, with 7 bases that match TRBD2. CDR3 in DNA: TGTGCCAGCAGCTTGGGCGGGGGAGGTGAGCAGTTCTTC. The encoded protein is CASSLGGGGEQFF.